This entry describes one TCR beta chain. A few counts support this clonotype. Its antigen target is currently unknown. Base qualities are missing; no much larger clone stands one base away. The sample comes from a study of T-cell memory formation after mild COVID-19 (dated by TCRdb to about 2021). About the investigation overall: TCR sequence clusters from the two donors were largely donor specific. In two donors, T-cell clones that expanded and contracted after mild COVID-19 were followed by sequencing TCRalpha and TCRbeta repertoires longitudinally. Two young, previously healthy adult volunteers, one female and one male, were included in the cohort. The investigation overall reported the following: Clones that contracted from day 15 to 85 showed balanced CD4/CD8 phenotypes, whereas a second wave of clones that expanded from day 15 to 37 leaned towards CD4+. Some responding clones were found in pre-infection memory, which suggests that pre-existing cross-reactive memory T cells took part in the SARS-CoV-2 response. The study covered only a couple of mild cases, and larger cohorts including severe cases with pre-infection samples were considered necessary. SARS-CoV-2 specificity was not confirmed for the second-wave clones peaking on day 37. Contracting CD4+ clones appeared mostly in the CM and EM memory subsets, whereas CD8+ clones were enriched in EMRA.

Ficoll-Paque density gradient centrifugation was the method used to isolate PBMCs. Sequencing took place on an Illumina NovaSeq 6000. cDNA libraries for TCRalpha and TCRbeta were prepared by 5'RACE using constant-segment primers, with sample barcodes and unique molecular identifiers added. RNA was extracted from every sample with Trizol reagent. Library amplification was performed in two PCR steps, and a second sample barcode and Illumina TruSeq adapters were introduced in the second step. Sequencing of the libraries was done on an Illumina NovaSeq, producing 2 x 150 bp paired-end reads. The authors processed their data as follows. Demultiplexing of reads and collapsing into UMI-guided consensus sequences were performed with migec v1.2.7. Using mixcr v2.1.11, UMI consensuses were aligned to TRA and TRB V and J templates and then assembled into clonotypes. A clonotype was counted as expanded or contracted only if both edgeR and NoisET called the change significant, with noise models trained on biological replicates. For edgeR calls, the thresholds were a false discovery rate-adjusted p below 0.01 and a log2 fold-change of 1. As an exploratory analysis of dynamics, max-normalized trajectories of the 1000 most abundant clonotypes were examined by PCA with hierarchical clustering. Separately sequenced CD4+ and CD8+ repertoires were used to assign the CD4 or CD8 phenotype of responding clones. TCRdb itself trimmed the public reads at Q25 with fastp, ran MiXCR and retained productive beta chains. Each entry merges the rows of one CDR3 protein and shows their most common DNA and genes. The authors' filters were not applied to this entry. In this sample the table shows around 210,000 distinct CDR3 sequences, about 9.2% of which occur a single time. Of the sample, around 3.4% is held by the ten largest clones.

This sequence was found in a man between 18 and 29 years old who had mild COVID-19 (a few samples of this study predate the infection). The sample titles of this study are shuffled in the database, so cell type and time point are left out; the donor was told from shared clones. Material: PBMCs or a T cell subset sorted from them (not recorded which).

The CDR3 region reads CASSSNRGSGEQYF. The bases read TGTGCCAGCAGCTCTAACAGGGGATCAGGAGAGCAGTACTTC. In this chain, TRBV7-3 is recombined with TRBJ2-7; TRBD1 lines up with 7 middle nucleotides. Measured from the cysteine to the phenylalanine, the CDR3 is 14 residues long. Solely the CDR3 DNA is kept, with 42 bases framed from the first base. Trimming removed 4 bases from V and 7 bases from J; the gene matches leave 10 bases unexplained. From a lookup of the germline V gene, CDR1 and CDR2 are SGHTA and FQGTGA.